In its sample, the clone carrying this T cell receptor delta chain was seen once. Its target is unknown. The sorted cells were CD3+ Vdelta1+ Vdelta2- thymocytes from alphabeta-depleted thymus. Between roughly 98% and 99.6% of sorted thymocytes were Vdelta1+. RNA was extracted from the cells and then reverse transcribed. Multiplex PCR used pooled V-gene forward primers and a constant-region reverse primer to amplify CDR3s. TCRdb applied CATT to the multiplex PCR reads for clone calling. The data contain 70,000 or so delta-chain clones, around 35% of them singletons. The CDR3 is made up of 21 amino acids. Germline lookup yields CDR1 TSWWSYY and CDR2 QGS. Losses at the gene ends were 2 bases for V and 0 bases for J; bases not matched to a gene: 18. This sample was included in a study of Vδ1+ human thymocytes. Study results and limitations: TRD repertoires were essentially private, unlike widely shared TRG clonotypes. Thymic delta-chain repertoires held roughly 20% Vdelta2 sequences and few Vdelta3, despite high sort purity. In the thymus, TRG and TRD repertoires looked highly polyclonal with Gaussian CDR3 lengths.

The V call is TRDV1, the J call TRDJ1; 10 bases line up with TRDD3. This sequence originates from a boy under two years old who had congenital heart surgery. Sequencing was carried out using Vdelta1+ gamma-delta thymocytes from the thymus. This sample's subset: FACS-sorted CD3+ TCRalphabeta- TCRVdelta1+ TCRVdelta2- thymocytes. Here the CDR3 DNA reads TGTGCTCTTGGGGAAGTACCCTTCGGGGTGTGGGGGATACCGTACACCGATAAACTCATCTTT. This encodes CALGEVPFGVWGIPYTDKLIF.